The 8 T cell receptor beta chains listed next were all sequenced from one sample in a study of OX40 agonist ivuxolimab in advanced cancers. Clones were sequenced by immunoSEQ multiplex PCR, and TCRdb holds only the in-frame ones, with some missing. The top ten hold around 0.32% of the sample, which has 80,000 or so clones, just under 95% seen once. Sample: CD4+ or CD8+ T cells sorted from blood, taken in a trial of the OX40 agonist ivuxolimab. The receptors come from an adult with an advanced solid tumor such as melanoma, head and neck, liver or kidney cancer.

This rearrangement joins TRBV6-5 to TRBJ1-3; 7 bases are a match to TRBD1. CDR3 size: 15 residues. Trimming at V came to 4 bases and at J to 2 bases, leaving 5 bases not matched to a gene. The germline V gene encodes CDR1 MNHEY and CDR2 SVGAGI. CDR3 sequence reads: CASSWTGGAGNTIYF. CDR3 coding DNA: TGTGCCAGCAGTTGGACAGGCGGGGCTGGAAACACCATATATTTT.

The chain combines TRBV5-1 with TRBJ2-7; D not resolved. The CDR3 runs 15 residues. The V gene lost 0 bases and the J gene lost 4 bases, with 14 bases spanning the gap. The germline CDR1 and CDR2 sequences are SGHRS and YFSETQ. This CDR3 is CASSLAAVAGYEQYF. DNA for the CDR3: TGCGCCAGCAGCTTGGCCGCTGTAGCTGGGTACGAGCAGTACTTC. The entire variable domain, with the rest obtained from reference TRBV5-1 and TRBJ2-7, is as follows: KAGVTQTPRYLIKTRGQQVTLSCSPISGHRSVSWYQQTPGQGLQFLFEYFSETQRNKGNFPGRFSGRQFSNSRSEMNVSTLELGDSALYLCASSLAAVAGYEQYFGPGTRLTVT.

This sequence joins TRBV19 and TRBJ2-5; unclear D gene. Germline values: CDR1 LNHDA, CDR2 SQIVND (reference sequence). V was shortened by 3 bases and J by 5 bases, with 4 bases between the two germline ends. The CDR3 runs to 11 residues. Here the CDR3 DNA reads TGTGCCAGTAGTATCGCGGAGACCCAGTACTTC. It codes for CASSIAETQYF.

Regarding this clone: Other DNA sequences in this specimen translate into the identical CDR3. The V gene is TRBV11-2, the J gene TRBJ2-5; D may be TRBD2 (5 bases). V was pared by 2 bases and J by 5 bases, with 9 bases between. The CDR3 is made up of 13 amino acids. CDR1 SGHAT and CDR2 FQNNGV come from the germline V gene. For the CDR3, the DNA is TGTGCCAGCAGCTTATCGGGCGGGGAGACCCAGTACTTC. Amino acid sequence: CASSLSGGETQYF. The full variable domain, completed using reference TRBV11-2 and TRBJ2-5, is EAGVAQSPRYKIIEKRQSVAFWCNPISGHATLYWYQQILGQGPKLLIQFQNNGVVDDSQLPKDRFSAERLKGVDSTLKIQPAKLEDSAVYLCASSLSGGETQYFGPGTRLLVL.

V is TRBV19 and J is TRBJ2-7; possible D gene TRBD1, 6 bases. The CDR3 is made up of 15 amino acids. V was shortened by 5 bases and J by 0 bases, with 14 bases between the two germline ends. CDR1 is LNHDA and CDR2 is SQIVND in the germline V gene (reference sequence). In DNA form, the CDR3 reads TGTGCCAGTAGTGGGAGCAGGGGATTCTCCTACGAGCAGTACTTC. Translation: CASSGSRGFSYEQYF.

The chain is built from TRBV27 and TRBJ2-1; D is unclear. The CDR3 sequence is 16 residues long. Trimming took 0 bases from V and 1 from J, leaving 10 bases between them. CDR1 and CDR2 from the germline V gene are MNHEY and SMNVEV (reference sequence). The CDR3: CASSLSISDSYNEQFF. The CDR3 nucleotides are TGTGCCAGCAGTTTATCGATCAGCGATTCCTACAATGAGCAGTTCTTC.

The table lists this clone with a count of one. J is TRBJ2-1 and V is TRBV6-6, with D perhaps assigned TRBD1 or TRBD2 (5 bases each). The CDR3 has 14 amino acids. Trimming cost V 6 bases and J 5 bases, with 14 bases left between them. In germline, CDR1 is MNHNY, CDR2 SVGAGI (reference sequence). This chain's CDR3 is CASSPRDPNNEQFF. DNA of the CDR3: TGTGCCAGCAGCCCCCGGGACCCAAACAATGAGCAGTTCTTC.

The J gene is TRBJ2-2, the V gene TRBV6-6; possibly TRBD2 for D (6 bases). The CDR3 loop spans 15 amino acids. Germline CDR1 MNHNY, CDR2 SVGAGI (reference sequence). V was trimmed by 6 bases and J by 4 bases, leaving 15 bases between them. The CDR3 coding sequence is TGTGCCAGCAGCTCGACTAGTACAATCACCGGGGAGCTGTTTTTT. Its protein is CASSSTSTITGELFF.